Listed below are T cell receptor beta chains from one sample, sequenced in a study of blood T cell repertoires in COVID-19. TCRdb's copy holds only in-frame clones and misses some; the assay was immunoSEQ multiplex PCR. Of just under 250,000 clones listed, 85% to 90% are singletons. Sequenced input: PBMCs or T cells enriched from blood (not recorded which). All receptors come from a woman aged 25 to 39 who had recovered from COVID-19. CDR3s include the opening cysteine and the closing phenylalanine or tryptophan. D genes are given only for firm matches.

V,D,CDR3
TRBV11-2,NA,CASSNLAITGELFF
TRBV19,TRBD1,CASRDRGGNQPQHF
TRBV19,NA,CASKELATLDEQFF
TRBV19,TRBD1,CASSRTGGTEAFF
TRBV7-2,NA,CASTSFNEQFF
TRBV11-3,NA,CASSYTRGGEQYF
TRBV29-1,NA,CSAKFRDYNYGYTF
TRBV30,NA,CAWSVRGSSVTF
TRBV21-1,NA,CASSTKMRFAPQYF
TRBV30,NA,CAWSRSRETGELFF
TRBV27,NA,CASSPTRLGGTEAFF
TRBV11-3,NA,CASSVRTGTNNEQFF
TRBV6-2/TRBV6-3,NA,CASSSYPLTRNYGYTF
TRBV4-3,NA,CASSQEFRQGYEKLFF
TRBV14,NA,CASSQLVSRSGHSYNEQFF
TRBV11-2,TRBD2,CASSPPGLAGNTDTQYF
TRBV6-5,NA,CASSLGLYYEQYF
TRBV12-5,TRBD1,CASGLDRGSGSYNEQFF
TRBV7-9,TRBD1,CASSPGQGDTGELFF
TRBV6-5,NA,CASTPPHNTEAFF
TRBV9,TRBD1,CASKGTGPYYGYTF
TRBV7-2,NA,CASSTRWAGTEAFF
TRBV2,NA,CASSAQGLFVLSEKLFF
TRBV4-3,TRBD1,CASSQARGQGAHDYGYTF
TRBV7-9,TRBD2,CASSLAELAGNIQYF
TRBV7-8,NA,CASSPSWVDFSNQPQHF
TRBV29-1,TRBD1,CSVELWDSGNTIYF
TRBV11-2,NA,CASSSFLQGRGSGYTF
TRBV9,NA,CASSTRSVGPPENTIYF
TRBV3-1/TRBV3-2,TRBD1,CASSTGTASEKLFF
TRBV23-1,TRBD1,CASSQTERDRGPPATNEKLFF
TRBV27,NA,CASTFISSTGWYEQYF
TRBV21-1,NA,CASSKVVSQNSGNTIYF
TRBV7-2,TRBD2,CASSPTGLAGGQQFF
TRBV9,NA,CASSVIPSGPGNYGYTF
TRBV19,NA,CASSIFYEAFF
TRBV7-9,NA,CASSPRGDTEAFF
TRBV3-1/TRBV3-2,NA,CASSQDTNQPQHF
TRBV5-1,TRBD2,CASSSSGSSYNEQFF
TRBV18,NA,CAPTGRNTEAFF
TRBV6-5,TRBD1,CASSSGTGVIDTQYF
TRBV28,NA,CASNLASGDNSPLHF
TRBV19,TRBD1,CASSPWGQGGYEQFF
TRBV18,NA,CASSPSVEAGELFF
TRBV19,TRBD2,CASSTQAGGGYNEQFF
TRBV4-1,NA,CASSQDLIRGGMNTEAFF
TRBV6-5,NA,CASSSEGQYAGNTIYF
TRBV19,TRBD2,CASSNPGLDYNEQFF
TRBV7-6,NA,CASSPWTENTEAFF